This is a list of T cell receptor beta chains from one sample in a study of blood T cell repertoires in COVID-19. TCRdb's copy holds only in-frame clones and misses some; the assay was immunoSEQ multiplex PCR. This table has approximately 260,000 clones, roughly 86% appearing once. Sample: PBMCs or T cells enriched from blood (not recorded which). The receptors come from a woman in her sixties who had recovered from COVID-19. CDR3s include the opening cysteine and the closing phenylalanine or tryptophan. Each record gives: D gene, J gene, V gene, CDR3 DNA, CDR3 protein. The D gene is left open where the match is weak.

d_call: -
j_call: TRBJ2-3
v_call: TRBV5-4
cdr3_nt: TGTGCCAGCAGCCTCCTTCCTAGCACAGATACGCAGTATTTT
cdr3_aa: CASSLLPSTDTQYF

d_call: -
j_call: TRBJ1-2
v_call: TRBV5-1
cdr3_nt: TGCGCCAGCAGCTTGGCGACAGATGGCTACACCTTC
cdr3_aa: CASSLATDGYTF

d_call: -
j_call: TRBJ2-2
v_call: TRBV19
cdr3_nt: TGTGCCAGTAGTGTCGCGGCCGGGGAGCTGTTTTTT
cdr3_aa: CASSVAAGELFF

d_call: TRBD2
j_call: TRBJ2-7
v_call: TRBV7-2
cdr3_nt: TGTGCCAGCAGCCCCATCTTAGGCGGGAGTAACTACTTC
cdr3_aa: CASSPILGGSNYF

d_call: TRBD2
j_call: TRBJ2-2
v_call: TRBV7-9
cdr3_nt: TGTGCCAGCAGCTTACGCGGGGGGGCGAACACCGGGGAGCTGTTTTTT
cdr3_aa: CASSLRGGANTGELFF

d_call: -
j_call: TRBJ1-5
v_call: TRBV19
cdr3_nt: TGTGCCGCGGGGGCAGAAGTAATTCATCAGCCCCAGCATTTT
cdr3_aa: CAAGAEVIHQPQHF

d_call: TRBD2
j_call: TRBJ2-1
v_call: TRBV7-3
cdr3_nt: TGTGCCAGCAGATCCCCGGGACTAGCGGGGGGGCATACGTCCGGAGAGCAGTTCTTC
cdr3_aa: CASRSPGLAGGHTSGEQFF

d_call: TRBD1
j_call: TRBJ2-3
v_call: TRBV27
cdr3_nt: TGTGCCAGAACGGACAGGTACTTTTCAGCAGATACGCAGTATTTT
cdr3_aa: CARTDRYFSADTQYF

d_call: -
j_call: TRBJ2-2
v_call: TRBV7-9
cdr3_nt: TGTGCCAGCAGCCCCAGCTTCACGTGGAGCACCGGGGAGCTGTTTTTT
cdr3_aa: CASSPSFTWSTGELFF

d_call: -
j_call: TRBJ2-3
v_call: TRBV2
cdr3_nt: TGTGCCAGCAGTGATGAGGGAGGAGATACGCAGTATTTT
cdr3_aa: CASSDEGGDTQYF

d_call: TRBD1
j_call: TRBJ1-3
v_call: TRBV28
cdr3_nt: TGTGCCAGCAGTATGATCGGGACAGCTGGAAACACCATATATTTT
cdr3_aa: CASSMIGTAGNTIYF

d_call: -
j_call: TRBJ2-7
v_call: TRBV6-5
cdr3_nt: TGTGCCAGCAGTTACTATATGACAGGTCGGGGCCACGAGCAGTACTTC
cdr3_aa: CASSYYMTGRGHEQYF

d_call: -
j_call: TRBJ1-1
v_call: TRBV3-1/TRBV3-2
cdr3_nt: TGTGCCAGCAGCCAAGATCAACAGAACACTGAAGCTTTCTTT
cdr3_aa: CASSQDQQNTEAFF

d_call: -
j_call: TRBJ2-7
v_call: TRBV20-1
cdr3_nt: TGCAGTGCTAGTCCCCCAGGTATCTCCTACGAGCAGTACTTC
cdr3_aa: CSASPPGISYEQYF

d_call: -
j_call: TRBJ1-5
v_call: TRBV19
cdr3_nt: TGTGCCAGTAGTATCCTCAGTGATTCTGGGCCCCAGCATTTT
cdr3_aa: CASSILSDSGPQHF

d_call: -
j_call: TRBJ1-1
v_call: TRBV7-9
cdr3_nt: TGTGCCAGCCCGCGTAGCGGCTTCGACACTGAAGCTTTCTTT
cdr3_aa: CASPRSGFDTEAFF

d_call: TRBD1
j_call: TRBJ1-4
v_call: TRBV19
cdr3_nt: TGTGCCAGTAGTATAGGACAGGGGGCTGAAAAACTGTTTTTT
cdr3_aa: CASSIGQGAEKLFF

d_call: -
j_call: TRBJ1-6
v_call: TRBV7-8
cdr3_nt: TGTGCCAGCAGCTTAGGCGGGAGTTCGGATTCACCCCTCCACTTT
cdr3_aa: CASSLGGSSDSPLHF

d_call: -
j_call: TRBJ1-1
v_call: TRBV2
cdr3_nt: -
cdr3_aa: CASSEGLWGTGTFF